This TCR beta chain was sequenced for a study of blood T cell repertoires in COVID-19. At the level of the study: COVID-19 samples collected from the United States, Italy and Spain covered acute and convalescent phases. PBMCs, B-cell-depleted T cells, or T cells provided the cDNA or gDNA that made up the material.

As handled by the study authors: From reference gene primer amplification, estimates of nucleated cell counts were derived. The table came from immunoSEQ multiplex PCR; TCRdb's copy has only in-frame clones and leaves some out. Clonal size and the V and J genes are those of that table, whereas D and trimming came from the DNA. This table has 80,000 to 90,000 clones, roughly 82% appearing once. Germline CDR1 and CDR2: MNHNS and SASEGT. Deletions cut 2 bases from V and 9 bases from J, with 11 bases between. This CDR3 region has 13 residues. The chain combines TRBV6-1 with TRBJ2-1, with a possible D match to TRBD2 (5 bases). The clonotype was recovered from a woman of 80 years or more with acute or convalescent COVID-19. The sequenced sample was peripheral blood. CDR3: CASSEMRVAEQFF. CDR3 sequence (DNA): TGTGCCAGCAGTGAAATGAGGGTGGCTGAGCAGTTCTTC.